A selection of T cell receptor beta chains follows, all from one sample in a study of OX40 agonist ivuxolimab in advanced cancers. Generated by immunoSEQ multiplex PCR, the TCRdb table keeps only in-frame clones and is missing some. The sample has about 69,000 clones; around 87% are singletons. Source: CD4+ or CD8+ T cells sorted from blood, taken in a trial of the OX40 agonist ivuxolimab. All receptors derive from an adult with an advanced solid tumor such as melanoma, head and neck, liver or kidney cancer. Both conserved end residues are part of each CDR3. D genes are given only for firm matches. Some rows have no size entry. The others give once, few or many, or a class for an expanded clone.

DNA: TGTGCCAGCCAGGGACAGGGGAGGAATGAGCAGTTCTTC
CDR3: CASQGQGRNEQFF
size: NA
V: TRBV25-1
J: TRBJ2-1
D: TRBD1

DNA: TGTGCCAGCAGCGCGTCTAGCGGGAGCACGGGTGAGCAGTTCTTC
CDR3: CASSASSGSTGEQFF
size: NA
V: TRBV11-2
J: TRBJ2-1
D: TRBD2

DNA: TGTGCCAGTAGTATGAGACAGGGAATGCTTGAGACCCAGTACTTC
CDR3: CASSMRQGMLETQYF
size: NA
V: TRBV19
J: TRBJ2-5
D: TRBD1

DNA: TGTGCCAGCAGTTTGGGGGGGCAGTCCGACATTCAGTACTTC
CDR3: CASSLGGQSDIQYF
size: few
V: TRBV28
J: TRBJ2-4
D: NA

DNA: TGCGCCAGCAGCTCCTCCGGGACCGCCTCCTACAATGAGCAGTTCTTC
CDR3: CASSSSGTASYNEQFF
size: few
V: TRBV5-1
J: TRBJ2-1
D: NA

DNA: TGTGCCAGCAGTTTCCGGGGCCTAGCGGGAGTCCACGAGCAGTACTTC
CDR3: CASSFRGLAGVHEQYF
size: once
V: TRBV27
J: TRBJ2-7
D: TRBD2

DNA: TGTGCCAGCAGCCCGGGGGCGGGAGTTTCAGAGACCCAGTACTTC
CDR3: CASSPGAGVSETQYF
size: NA
V: TRBV7-2
J: TRBJ2-5
D: NA

DNA: TGTGCCAGCAGTGCCTCATTCTCAGTTGAGCAGTTCTTC
CDR3: CASSASFSVEQFF
size: NA
V: TRBV6-1
J: TRBJ2-1
D: NA

DNA: TGCGCCAGCAGCAGTATAGCGGGGGGTAACACCGGGGAGCTGTTTTTT
CDR3: CASSSIAGGNTGELFF
size: NA
V: TRBV5-1
J: TRBJ2-2
D: TRBD2

DNA: TGTGCCAGCAGCCCTGTAGGACTAGCGGCGAACACCGGGGAGCTGTTTTTT
CDR3: CASSPVGLAANTGELFF
size: NA
V: TRBV7-3
J: TRBJ2-2
D: TRBD2

DNA: TGTGCCAGCAGCGTACGGGGCGGAGGAGAGACCCAGTACTTC
CDR3: CASSVRGGGETQYF
size: NA
V: TRBV9
J: TRBJ2-5
D: NA

DNA: TGTGCCAGCAGTTCCCCCCTGACAGGGTTTAATGGCTACACCTTC
CDR3: CASSSPLTGFNGYTF
size: NA
V: TRBV27
J: TRBJ1-2
D: TRBD1

DNA: TGCGCCAGCAGCTTGGGCGGGAGGGCGGCCTACGAGCAGTACTTC
CDR3: CASSLGGRAAYEQYF
size: NA
V: TRBV5-1
J: TRBJ2-7
D: TRBD2

DNA: TGTGCCAGCAGCACCATTGGGAGTTTCGTAACCGGGGAGCTGTTTTTT
CDR3: CASSTIGSFVTGELFF
size: NA
V: TRBV7-2
J: TRBJ2-2
D: NA

DNA: TGTGCCAGCAGCTATTGGACAGGGTCCTACGAGCAGTACTTC
CDR3: CASSYWTGSYEQYF
size: NA
V: TRBV7-2
J: TRBJ2-7
D: TRBD1

DNA: TGTGCCAGCAGCTTAGACGGGTTGGGTGAAGCTTTCTTT
CDR3: CASSLDGLGEAFF
size: once
V: TRBV11-3
J: TRBJ1-1
D: NA

DNA: TGTGCCAGCAGTTCTCAGGGTAACTATGGCTACACCTTC
CDR3: CASSSQGNYGYTF
size: NA
V: TRBV6-6
J: TRBJ1-2
D: NA

DNA: TGCGCCAGCAGCTTGGCTCTAACGAACACCGGGGAGCTGTTTTTT
CDR3: CASSLALTNTGELFF
size: NA
V: TRBV5-1
J: TRBJ2-2
D: NA

DNA: TGTGCCAGCAGCTTATGGGCAGTGACTAGCGGGAGGTCCGATGAGCAGTTCTTC
CDR3: CASSLWAVTSGRSDEQFF
size: NA
V: TRBV7-3
J: TRBJ2-1
D: TRBD2

DNA: TGTGCCAGCAGCGTAGCGCCCGCCACTGAAGCTTTCTTT
CDR3: CASSVAPATEAFF
size: NA
V: TRBV9
J: TRBJ1-1
D: NA

DNA: TGTGCCAGCAACCGAGGGGGGAGGGCCCGAACAGATACGCAGTATTTT
CDR3: CASNRGGRARTDTQYF
size: NA
V: TRBV28
J: TRBJ2-3
D: NA

DNA: TGTGCCAGCTCACCCTCAACAGGGGTAGGCTACGAGCAGTACTTC
CDR3: CASSPSTGVGYEQYF
size: NA
V: TRBV18
J: TRBJ2-7
D: TRBD1

DNA: TGCGCCAGCAGCTTGGGGGACCTCACGGACTTCGCCGGCTATGGCTACACCTTC
CDR3: CASSLGDLTDFAGYGYTF
size: NA
V: TRBV5-1
J: TRBJ1-2
D: NA

DNA: TGTGCCAGCAGCCCTGGGGCAGATACGCAGTATTTT
CDR3: CASSPGADTQYF
size: NA
V: TRBV7-3
J: TRBJ2-3
D: NA